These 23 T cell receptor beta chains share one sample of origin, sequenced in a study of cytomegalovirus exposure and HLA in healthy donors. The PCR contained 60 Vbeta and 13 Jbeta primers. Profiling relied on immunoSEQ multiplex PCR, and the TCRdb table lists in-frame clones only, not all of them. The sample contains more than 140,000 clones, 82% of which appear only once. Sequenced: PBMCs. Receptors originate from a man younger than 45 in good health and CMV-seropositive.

This CDR3 is CASSENARRTGDNYGYTF. DNA for the CDR3: TGTGCCAGCAGTGAAAATGCTCGGAGGACAGGGGATAACTATGGCTACACCTTC. J is TRBJ1-2 and V is TRBV2; 9 bases fit TRBD1. Germline V gives CDR1 SNHLY, CDR2 FYNNEI. V was clipped by 2 bases and J by 1 base; unmatched bases: 11. The CDR3 runs 18 residues.

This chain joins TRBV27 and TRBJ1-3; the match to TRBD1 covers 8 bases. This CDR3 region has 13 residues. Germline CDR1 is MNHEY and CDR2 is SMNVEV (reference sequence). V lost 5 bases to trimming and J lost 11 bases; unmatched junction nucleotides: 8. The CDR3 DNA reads TGTGCCAGCAGTCGTCAGGGGGCGTTCTCCATATATTTT. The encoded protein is CASSRQGAFSIYF.

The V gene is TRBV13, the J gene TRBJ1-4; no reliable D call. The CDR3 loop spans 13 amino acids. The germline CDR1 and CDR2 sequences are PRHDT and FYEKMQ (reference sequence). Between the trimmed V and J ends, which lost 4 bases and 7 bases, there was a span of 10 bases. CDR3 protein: CASSSGRGEKLFF. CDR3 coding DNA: TGTGCCAGCAGCTCCGGACGGGGTGAAAAACTGTTTTTT.

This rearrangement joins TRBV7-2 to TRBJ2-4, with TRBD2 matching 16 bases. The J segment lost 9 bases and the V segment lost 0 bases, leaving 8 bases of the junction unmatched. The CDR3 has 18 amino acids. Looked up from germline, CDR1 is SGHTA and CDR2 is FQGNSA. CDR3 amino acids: CASSLAPGTSGRGGIQYF. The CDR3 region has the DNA TGTGCCAGCAGCTTAGCCCCCGGGACTAGCGGGAGGGGGGGCATTCAGTACTTC.

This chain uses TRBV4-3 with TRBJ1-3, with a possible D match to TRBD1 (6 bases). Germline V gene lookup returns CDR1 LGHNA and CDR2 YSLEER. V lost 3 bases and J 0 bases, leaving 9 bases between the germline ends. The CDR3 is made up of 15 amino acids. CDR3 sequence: CASSQDSFSGNTIYF. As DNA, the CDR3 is TGCGCCAGCAGCCAGGACAGCTTCTCTGGAAACACCATATATTTT.

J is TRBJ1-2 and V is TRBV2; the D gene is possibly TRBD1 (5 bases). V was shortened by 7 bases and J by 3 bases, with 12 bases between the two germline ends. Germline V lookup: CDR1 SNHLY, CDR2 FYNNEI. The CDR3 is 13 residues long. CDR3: CASTIRVDYGYTF. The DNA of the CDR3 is TGTGCCAGCACAATCAGGGTTGACTATGGCTACACCTTC.

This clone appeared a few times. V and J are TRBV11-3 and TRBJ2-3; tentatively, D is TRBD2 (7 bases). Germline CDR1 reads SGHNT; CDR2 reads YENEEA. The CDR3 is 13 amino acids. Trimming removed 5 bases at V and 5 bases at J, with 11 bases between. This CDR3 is CASSPGGLDTQYF. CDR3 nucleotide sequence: TGTGCCAGCAGCCCCGGGGGGCTAGATACGCAGTATTTT.

Here the CDR3 reads CASSFVARAVEQFF. CDR3 nucleotide sequence: TGTGCCAGCAGTTTCGTAGCGAGAGCGGTTGAGCAGTTCTTC. This chain joins TRBV27 and TRBJ2-1; D possibly corresponds to TRBD2 (5 bases). V lost 3 bases and J 9 bases, leaving 15 bases between the germline ends. Germline CDR1 MNHEY, CDR2 SMNVEV (reference sequence). The CDR3 extends over 14 amino acids.

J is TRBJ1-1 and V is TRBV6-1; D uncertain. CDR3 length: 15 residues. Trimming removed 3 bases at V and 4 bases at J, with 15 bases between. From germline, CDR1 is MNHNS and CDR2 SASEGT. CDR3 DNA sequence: TGTGCCAGCAGTGAGAATAACCGGGTGGGCACTGAAGCTTTCTTT. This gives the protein CASSENNRVGTEAFF.

The CDR3 DNA sequence: TGTGCCAGCAGTGAACAGGGGGACGACTACACCTTC. Protein product: CASSEQGDDYTF. The chain is built from TRBV25-1 and TRBJ1-2, with TRBD1 matching over 7 bases. The CDR3 is 12 amino acids. V shed 2 bases, J shed 10 bases, and the junction held 4 bases outside the gene matches. Germline V CDR1 and CDR2: MGHDK, SYGVNS.

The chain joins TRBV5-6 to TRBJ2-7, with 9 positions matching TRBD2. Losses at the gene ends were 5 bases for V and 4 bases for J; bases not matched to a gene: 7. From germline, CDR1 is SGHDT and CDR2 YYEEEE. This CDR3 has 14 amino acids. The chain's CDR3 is CASSPGTSRYEQYF. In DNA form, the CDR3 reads TGTGCCAGCAGTCCCGGGACTAGCAGATACGAGCAGTACTTC.

The CDR3 bases are TGTGCCAGCAGTTGGGACACCAAAAACATTCAGTACTTC. It codes for CASSWDTKNIQYF. J is TRBJ2-4 and V is TRBV6-1; D might be TRBD1 (6 bases). Trimming shortened V by 5 bases and J by 2 bases, and 7 bases separated the two germline ends. The CDR3 runs 13 residues. Germline V gene sequence: CDR1 MNHNS, CDR2 SASEGT.

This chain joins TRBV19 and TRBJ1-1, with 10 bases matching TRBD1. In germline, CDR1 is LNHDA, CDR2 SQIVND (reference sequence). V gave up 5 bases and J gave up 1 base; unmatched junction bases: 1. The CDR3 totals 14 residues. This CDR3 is CASSWDRGNTEAFF. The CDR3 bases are TGTGCCAGTAGTTGGGACAGGGGGAACACTGAAGCTTTCTTT.

The CDR3 here is CASSEGGVIQYF. For the CDR3, the DNA is TGTGCCAGCAGTGAAGGGGGCGTCATTCAGTACTTC. The chain combines TRBV2 with TRBJ2-4; D might be TRBD1 (5 bases). Trimming took off 1 base at V and 9 bases at J, with 7 bases between the two ends. Looked up from germline, CDR1 is SNHLY and CDR2 is FYNNEI. The CDR3 consists of 12 residues.

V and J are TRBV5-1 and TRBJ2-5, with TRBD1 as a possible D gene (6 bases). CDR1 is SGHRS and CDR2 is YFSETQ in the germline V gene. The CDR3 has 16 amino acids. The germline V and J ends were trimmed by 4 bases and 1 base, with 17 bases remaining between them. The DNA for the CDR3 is TGCGCCAGCAGCACTACGACAGGTTGGGCCCAAGAGACCCAGTACTTC. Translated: CASSTTTGWAQETQYF.

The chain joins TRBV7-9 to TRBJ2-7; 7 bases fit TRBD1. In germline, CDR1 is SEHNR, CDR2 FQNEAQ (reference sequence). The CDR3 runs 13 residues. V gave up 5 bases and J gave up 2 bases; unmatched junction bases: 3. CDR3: CASSPTGTYEQYF. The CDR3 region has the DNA TGTGCCAGCAGCCCGACAGGGACCTACGAGCAGTACTTC.

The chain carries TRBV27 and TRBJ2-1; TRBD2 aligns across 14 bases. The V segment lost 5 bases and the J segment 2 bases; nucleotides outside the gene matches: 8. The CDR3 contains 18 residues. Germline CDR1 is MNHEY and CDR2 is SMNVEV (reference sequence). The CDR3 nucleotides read TGTGCCAGCAGTATACGGACTAGCGGGAGGAGGCCCTACAATGAGCAGTTCTTC. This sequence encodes CASSIRTSGRRPYNEQFF.

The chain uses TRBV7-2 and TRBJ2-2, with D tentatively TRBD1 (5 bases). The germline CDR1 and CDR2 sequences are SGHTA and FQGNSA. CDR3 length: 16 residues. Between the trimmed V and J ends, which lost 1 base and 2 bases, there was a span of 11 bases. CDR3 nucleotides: TGTGCCAGCAGCTTAGGTCCGCAGGGAAACACCGGGGAGCTGTTTTTT. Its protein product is CASSLGPQGNTGELFF.

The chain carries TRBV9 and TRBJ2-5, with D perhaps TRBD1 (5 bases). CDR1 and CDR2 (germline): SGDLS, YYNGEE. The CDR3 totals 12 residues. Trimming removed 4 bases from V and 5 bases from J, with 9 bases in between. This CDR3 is CASSTNRETQYF. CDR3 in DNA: TGTGCCAGCAGCACGAACAGGGAGACCCAGTACTTC. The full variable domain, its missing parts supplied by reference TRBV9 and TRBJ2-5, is DSGVTQTPKHLITATGQRVTLRCSPRSGDLSVYWYQQSLDQGLQFLIQYYNGEERAKGNILERFSAQQFPDLHSELNLSSLELGDSALYFCASSTNRETQYFGPGTRLLVL.

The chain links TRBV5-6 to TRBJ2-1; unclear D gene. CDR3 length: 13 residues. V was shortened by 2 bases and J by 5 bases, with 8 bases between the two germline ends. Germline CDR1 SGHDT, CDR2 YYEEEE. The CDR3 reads CASSLKPDNEQFF. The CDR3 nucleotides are TGTGCCAGCAGCTTAAAGCCCGACAATGAGCAGTTCTTC.

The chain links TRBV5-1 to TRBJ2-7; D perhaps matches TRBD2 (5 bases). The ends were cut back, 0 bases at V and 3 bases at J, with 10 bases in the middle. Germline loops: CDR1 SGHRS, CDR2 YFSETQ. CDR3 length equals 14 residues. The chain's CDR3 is CASSLGVANYEQYF. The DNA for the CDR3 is TGCGCCAGCAGCTTGGGCGTAGCGAACTACGAGCAGTACTTC.

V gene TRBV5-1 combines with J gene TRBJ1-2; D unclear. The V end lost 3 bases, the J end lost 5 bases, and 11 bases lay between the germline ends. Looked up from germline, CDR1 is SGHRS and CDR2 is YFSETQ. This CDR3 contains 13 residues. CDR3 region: CASSSRSSYGYTF. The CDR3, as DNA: TGCGCCAGCAGCTCCAGGTCGTCATATGGCTACACCTTC.

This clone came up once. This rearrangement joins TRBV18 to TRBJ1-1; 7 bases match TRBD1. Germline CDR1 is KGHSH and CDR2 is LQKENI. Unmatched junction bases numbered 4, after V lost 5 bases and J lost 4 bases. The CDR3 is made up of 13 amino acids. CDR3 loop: CASSSPGGTEAFF. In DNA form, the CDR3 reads TGTGCCAGCTCATCCCCAGGGGGCACTGAAGCTTTCTTT.